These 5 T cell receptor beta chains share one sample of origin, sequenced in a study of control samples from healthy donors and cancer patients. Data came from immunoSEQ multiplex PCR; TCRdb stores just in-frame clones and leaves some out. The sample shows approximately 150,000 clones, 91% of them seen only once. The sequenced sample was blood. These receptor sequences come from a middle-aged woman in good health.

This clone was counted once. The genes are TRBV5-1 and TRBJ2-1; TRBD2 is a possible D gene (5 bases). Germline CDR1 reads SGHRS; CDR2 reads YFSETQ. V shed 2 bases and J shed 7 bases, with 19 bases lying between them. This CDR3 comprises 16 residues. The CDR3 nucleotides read TGCGCCAGCAGCTTCGGTGCGGGTGTGGTCGGGAATGAGCAGTTCTTC. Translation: CASSFGAGVVGNEQFF.

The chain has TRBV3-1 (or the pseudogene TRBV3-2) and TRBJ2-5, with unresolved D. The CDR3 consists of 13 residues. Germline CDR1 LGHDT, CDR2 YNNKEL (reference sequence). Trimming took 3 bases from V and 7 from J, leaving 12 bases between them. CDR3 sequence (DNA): TGTGCCAGCAGCCAGGATAGTGTCGGGACCCAGTACTTC. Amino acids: CASSQDSVGTQYF.

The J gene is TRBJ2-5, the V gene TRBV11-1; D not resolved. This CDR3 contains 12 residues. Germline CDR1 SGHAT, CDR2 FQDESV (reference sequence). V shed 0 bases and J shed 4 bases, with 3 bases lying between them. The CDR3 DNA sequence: TGTGCCAGCAGCTTAGCGAGAGAGACCCAGTACTTC. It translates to CASSLARETQYF.

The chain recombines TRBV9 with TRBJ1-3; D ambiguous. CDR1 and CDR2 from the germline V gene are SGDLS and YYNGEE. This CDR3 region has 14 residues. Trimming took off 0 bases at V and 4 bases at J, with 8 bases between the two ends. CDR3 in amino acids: CASSVGDTGNTIYF. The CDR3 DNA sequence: TGTGCCAGCAGCGTAGGCGACACAGGAAACACCATATATTTT.

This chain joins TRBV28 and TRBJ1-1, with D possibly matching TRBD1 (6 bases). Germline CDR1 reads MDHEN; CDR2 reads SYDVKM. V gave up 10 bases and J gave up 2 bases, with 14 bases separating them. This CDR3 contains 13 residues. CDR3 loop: CATDSGGNTEAFF. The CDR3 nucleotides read TGTGCCACCGATAGCGGGGGCAACACTGAAGCTTTCTTT.